These 14 T cell receptor beta chains were sequenced from one sample in a study of post-analysis software for immune sequencing data. Broader study findings: TRBV segments more frequent in patients than in controls numbered five and included TRBV5-6, TRBV5-1 and TRBV20-1.

Incorporated into the TCR beta cDNA libraries were unique molecular identifiers, which served to reduce PCR and sequencing biases. TCRdb itself ran the PCR reads through MiXCR, one entry per CDR3 protein. The sample consists of about 380,000 distinct CDR3 sequences, around a third of them appearing once. The antigens for these receptors are not known. Input material: blood. Receptors were obtained from a girl between 10 and 17 years old with multiple sclerosis.

The J gene is TRBJ1-1, the V gene TRBV11-2; no reliable D call. The CDR3 length is 14 residues. Deletions cut 5 bases from V and 1 base from J, with 11 bases between. Germline V gives CDR1 SGHAT, CDR2 FQNNGV. The CDR3 DNA is TGTGCCAGCAGCCCTCCATCACGGAACACTGAAGCTTTCTTT. It codes for CASSPPSRNTEAFF.

This clonotype was seen more than once but under ten times. CDR3 DNA sequence: TGCGCCAGCAGCCAAGATGATCGGCAGCTTAGGCAGTACTTC. It translates to CASSQDDRQLRQYF. This chain joins TRBV4-1 and TRBJ2-7; D unclear. The CDR3 spans 14 residues. CDR1 and CDR2 from the germline V gene are MGHRA and YSYEKL. V was pared by 0 bases and J by 9 bases, with 15 bases between.

The V and J genes are TRBV5-1 and TRBJ2-1, with 7 bases lining up with TRBD2. J was trimmed by 1 base and V by 6 bases; bases with no gene match: 4. The CDR3 runs to 14 residues. From germline, CDR1 is SGHRS and CDR2 YFSETQ. CDR3 sequence: CASTSSGSYNEQFF. CDR3 sequence (DNA): TGCGCCAGCACCTCTAGCGGATCCTACAATGAGCAGTTCTTC. The whole variable domain, filled in from reference TRBV5-1 and TRBJ2-1, reads KAGVTQTPRYLIKTRGQQVTLSCSPISGHRSVSWYQQTPGQGLQFLFEYFSETQRNKGNFPGRFSGRQFSNSRSEMNVSTLELGDSALYLCASTSSGSYNEQFFGPGTRLTVL.

The CDR3 nucleotides read TGTGCCAGCAGTCCTGGGACAGGACTGGCCGGGGAGCTGTTTTTT. Its translation is CASSPGTGLAGELFF. The chain couples TRBV12-3 or TRBV12-4 to TRBJ2-2; the match to TRBD1 covers 8 bases. This CDR3 comprises 15 residues. After removal of 5 bases from V and 6 bases from J, the junction contained 8 bases not matched to a gene.

This clonotype has only a few counts. CDR3 nucleotides: TGTGCCAGCAGCTTAGTCGCCGGGGGGAAAAACATTCAGTACTTC. It yields the protein CASSLVAGGKNIQYF. The chain joins TRBV7-9 to TRBJ2-4; 7 nucleotides agree with TRBD2. The germline V gene encodes CDR1 SEHNR and CDR2 FQNEAQ (reference sequence). The CDR3 runs 15 residues. Trimming took 1 base from V and 4 from J; bases not matched to a gene: 4.

The chain couples TRBV6-1 to TRBJ1-4; D possibly corresponds to TRBD1 (5 bases). Germline V CDR1 and CDR2: MNHNS, SASEGT. V was pared by 6 bases and J by 3 bases, with 11 bases between. The CDR3 has 14 amino acids. The CDR3 nucleotides are TGTGCCAGCAGCCGCGGGGGAGCTAATGAAAAACTGTTTTTT. This translates into CASSRGGANEKLFF.

This clonotype appeared a few times. The chain is built from TRBV28 and TRBJ1-2, with D perhaps TRBD1 (5 bases). Germline CDR1 and CDR2: MDHEN and SYDVKM. This CDR3 has 15 residues. The V and J ends lost 5 bases and 8 bases respectively, with 21 bases between them. CDR3 nucleotides: TGTGCCAGCAGTCCCCCCCTGGGGGTTGAAAAGGGCTACACCTTC. Protein: CASSPPLGVEKGYTF.

This clonotype was counted a few times. This chain joins TRBV6-2 or TRBV6-3 and TRBJ2-1; D assignment may be TRBD1 or TRBD2 (6 bases each). With 6 bases removed from V and 0 bases from J, the gap between germline ends came to 12 bases. The CDR3 extends over 15 amino acids. Germline V gives CDR1 MNHEY, CDR2 SVGEGT. CDR3 DNA sequence: TGTGCCAGCAGGAGAAGGGGGGTCTCCTACAATGAGCAGTTCTTC. Translated: CASRRRGVSYNEQFF.

This clonotype was seen repeatedly, ten times or more. J is TRBJ2-6 and V is TRBV5-1; D remains ambiguous. CDR1 and CDR2 (germline): SGHRS, YFSETQ. V lost 2 bases, J lost 0 bases, and 3 bases lay in between. This CDR3 is built from 14 residues. CDR3 nucleotide sequence: TGCGCCAGCAGCTTCGGCTCTGGGGCCAACGTCCTGACTTTC. Amino acid sequence: CASSFGSGANVLTF. Variable domain in full (rest from reference TRBV5-1 and TRBJ2-6): KAGVTQTPRYLIKTRGQQVTLSCSPISGHRSVSWYQQTPGQGLQFLFEYFSETQRNKGNFPGRFSGRQFSNSRSEMNVSTLELGDSALYLCASSFGSGANVLTFGAGSRLTVL.

The chain is built from TRBV4-1 and TRBJ2-7; D is possibly TRBD1 or TRBD2 (5 bases each). The V and J ends lost 6 bases and 1 base respectively, with 19 bases between them. The germline CDR1 and CDR2 sequences are MGHRA and YSYEKL. The CDR3 loop spans 16 amino acids. This chain's CDR3 is CASRRDHTPGSYEQYF. CDR3 in DNA: TGCGCCAGCAGGAGGGACCACACCCCGGGGTCCTACGAGCAGTACTTC.

The gene calls are TRBV9 and TRBJ2-2; TRBD1 matches at 7 bases. This CDR3 contains 14 residues. CDR1 and CDR2 (germline): SGDLS, YYNGEE. The V segment lost 6 bases and the J segment 5 bases; nucleotides outside the gene matches: 7. The CDR3 DNA reads as TGTGCCAGCAAGGGGACAGAGGCGACCGGGGAGCTGTTTTTT. Residues: CASKGTEATGELFF. Filled out from reference TRBV9 and TRBJ2-2, the complete variable domain reads DSGVTQTPKHLITATGQRVTLRCSPRSGDLSVYWYQQSLDQGLQFLIQYYNGEERAKGNILERFSAQQFPDLHSELNLSSLELGDSALYFCASKGTEATGELFFGEGSRLTVL.

The rearrangement links TRBV6-5 to TRBJ2-5; tentatively, D is TRBD1 (5 bases). Trimming stripped 6 bases from V and 5 bases from J, with 13 bases between. This CDR3 has 13 residues. CDR1 is MNHEY and CDR2 is SVGAGI in the germline V gene. CDR3 nucleotide sequence: TGTGCCAGCAGCCTCCAGTCAGGGGAGACCCAGTACTTC. It encodes CASSLQSGETQYF.

The chain carries TRBV7-9 and TRBJ1-4; D gene unclear. The V gene lost 0 bases and the J gene lost 7 bases, with 15 bases spanning the gap. The CDR3 loop spans 16 amino acids. The germline V gene encodes CDR1 SEHNR and CDR2 FQNEAQ (reference sequence). The CDR3 DNA sequence: TGTGCCAGCAGCTTAGCGGGAGGCCAGATCGGTGAAAAACTGTTTTTT. Amino acid sequence: CASSLAGGQIGEKLFF.

This chain links TRBV5-1 with TRBJ2-7, with a tentative D call TRBD1 (6 bases). This CDR3 is 16 amino acids long. The V gene's germline CDR1 is SGHRS and CDR2 YFSETQ. V lost 4 bases to trimming and J lost 4 bases, with 21 bases between them. CDR3 in DNA: TGCGCCAGCAGCCAAGGTCCACCGGGACAACCTTACGAGCAGTACTTC. Encoded protein: CASSQGPPGQPYEQYF.